A single sample is the source of the 29 T cell receptor beta chains below, sequenced in a study of blood T cell repertoires in COVID-19 (dated by TCRdb to the early 2020s). The library was made by the immunoSEQ multiplex PCR assay. TCRdb limited this immuneACCESS table to in-frame rearrangements with V and J called. A share of clones is missing; checked studies link under half to unresolved V genes, and the rest is unexplained. This sample has 250,000 to 350,000 clones in its table, and about nine tenths of those were observed once. The leading ten clones occupy about 3% of the sample. Sample: peripheral blood. The origin of the receptors is a woman younger than 45 with active or convalescent COVID-19.

The count of this clone is one. CDR3 loop: CASSSINLYTEAFF. CDR3 in DNA: TGTGCCAGCAGCTCGATTAACCTATACACTGAAGCTTTCTTT. The V and J genes are TRBV13 and TRBJ1-1; unclear D gene. V was pared by 4 bases and J by 3 bases, with 12 bases between. The CDR3 is 14 residues long. Germline V lookup: CDR1 PRHDT, CDR2 FYEKMQ (reference sequence).

V is TRBV7-2 and J is TRBJ1-2, with 7 bases matching TRBD1. Germline trimming cut 4 bases from V and 2 bases from J; bases unmatched to any gene: 7. The CDR3 runs 15 residues. CDR1 and CDR2 (germline): SGHTA, FQGNSA. CDR3 nucleotides: TGTGCCAGCAGCTACAAGGACAGGCCGAACTATGGCTACACCTTC. The encoded protein is CASSYKDRPNYGYTF.

V is TRBV28 and J is TRBJ1-2; 8 nucleotides match TRBD1. The CDR3 loop spans 14 amino acids. Germline V gives CDR1 MDHEN, CDR2 SYDVKM. Losses at the gene ends were 4 bases for V and 7 bases for J; bases not matched to a gene: 8. This chain's CDR3 is CASSSPTGVGGYTF. Here the CDR3 DNA reads TGTGCCAGCAGTTCACCGACAGGGGTGGGTGGCTACACCTTC.

This clone was picked up a small number of times. The chain joins TRBV2 to TRBJ1-6, with 7 bases lining up with TRBD1. From germline, CDR1 is SNHLY and CDR2 FYNNEI. This CDR3 region has 15 residues. Germline trimming cut 2 bases from V and 9 bases from J; bases unmatched to any gene: 7. CDR3 protein: CASSERQGEVSPLHF. CDR3 DNA sequence: TGTGCCAGCAGTGAAAGACAGGGAGAAGTTTCACCCCTCCACTTT.

This chain joins TRBV7-3 and TRBJ1-1; no reliable D call. The germline CDR1 and CDR2 sequences are SGHTA and FQGTGA. V shed 5 bases and J shed 5 bases, with 12 bases lying between them. The CDR3 contains 13 residues. CDR3 DNA sequence: TGTGCCAGCAGCCAAGCCGCTGTTACTGAAGCTTTCTTT. Protein: CASSQAAVTEAFF.

The chain uses TRBV6-5 and TRBJ2-7, with TRBD1 matching over 7 bases. The germline CDR1 and CDR2 sequences are MNHEY and SVGAGI. The CDR3 runs 13 residues. V lost 6 bases to trimming and J lost 3 bases; unmatched junction nucleotides: 5. The CDR3 is CASRMRQGYEQYF. The DNA for the CDR3 is TGTGCCAGCAGAATGCGACAGGGCTACGAGCAGTACTTC.

This chain links TRBV7-2 with TRBJ1-5, with D unresolved. V was trimmed by 5 bases and J by 0 bases, leaving 17 bases between them. This CDR3 is built from 17 residues. Germline V gives CDR1 SGHTA, CDR2 FQGNSA. The CDR3 loop is CASSPGVWINSNQPQHF. For the CDR3, the DNA is TGTGCCAGCAGCCCGGGTGTTTGGATCAATAGCAATCAGCCCCAGCATTTT.

For the CDR3, the DNA is TGTGCCACCGGCCCGGGGGATCAACAGCCCCAGCATTTT. It is translated as CATGPGDQQPQHF. The chain combines TRBV24-1 with TRBJ1-5, with D perhaps TRBD1 (5 bases). The ends were cut back, 9 bases at V and 7 bases at J, with 15 bases in the middle. The CDR3 totals 13 residues. Germline loops: CDR1 KGHDR, CDR2 SFDVKD.

This clone has only a few counts. The chain uses TRBV5-6 and TRBJ1-4, with TRBD1 as a possible D gene (6 bases). V shed 4 bases and J shed 8 bases, with 12 bases lying between them. The CDR3 consists of 13 residues. Germline loops: CDR1 SGHDT, CDR2 YYEEEE. DNA of the CDR3: TGTGCCAGCAGCCCGGTGGGACACGAAAAACTGTTTTTT. Its translation: CASSPVGHEKLFF.

The genes are TRBV30 and TRBJ1-3; D ambiguous. CDR1 and CDR2 (germline): GTSNPN, SVGIG (reference sequence). This CDR3 region has 12 residues. The V and J ends lost 4 bases and 8 bases respectively, with 12 bases between them. CDR3 loop: CAWKTGWDTIYF. CDR3 bases: TGTGCCTGGAAAACGGGGTGGGACACCATATATTTT.

The rearrangement uses TRBV7-9 and TRBJ2-5, with D possibly matching TRBD1 (5 bases). This CDR3 region has 15 residues. V was pared by 1 base and J by 2 bases, with 11 bases between. Germline V gene data show CDR1 as SEHNR and CDR2 as FQNEAQ (reference sequence). The CDR3 here is CASSLGRVDQETQYF. The DNA of the CDR3 is TGTGCCAGCAGCTTAGGCAGGGTGGATCAAGAGACCCAGTACTTC.

The CDR3 nucleotides are TGTGCCAGCCGGGACAGGGGTGAAAAACTGTTTTTT. This codes for CASRDRGEKLFF. V usage is TRBV28 and J usage is TRBJ1-4, with 10 bases that match TRBD1. Trimming at V came to 8 bases and at J to 7 bases, leaving 1 base not matched to a gene. CDR3 length: 12 amino acids. The germline gives CDR1 MDHEN, CDR2 SYDVKM.

This chain connects TRBV10-2 to TRBJ2-2; 11 nucleotides agree with TRBD2. The CDR3 is made up of 14 amino acids. Germline CDR1 is WSHSY and CDR2 is SAAADI. After removal of 8 bases from V and 7 bases from J, the junction contained 6 bases not matched to a gene. CDR3 sequence (DNA): TGCGCCAGCGGGCTAGCGGGGGGTTTCGGGGAGCTGTTTTTT. Its protein is CASGLAGGFGELFF.

The rearrangement uses TRBV6-4 and TRBJ1-1; 9 nucleotides match TRBD1. Germline V gene lookup returns CDR1 MRHNA and CDR2 SNTAGT. The CDR3 has 14 residues. The trim removed 5 bases at V and 3 bases at J, leaving 4 bases unmatched. The CDR3 spells CASSPDRGDTEAFF. The CDR3 DNA follows: TGTGCCAGCAGTCCGGACAGGGGAGACACTGAAGCTTTCTTT.

The chain recombines TRBV2 with TRBJ1-1, with D perhaps TRBD1 (5 bases). Germline V CDR1 and CDR2: SNHLY, FYNNEI. V was cut by 5 bases and J by 2 bases, with 9 bases left in between. The CDR3 covers 13 residues. CDR3 nucleotides: TGTGCCAGCAGTCGGCAGGGTAACACTGAAGCTTTCTTT. Protein sequence: CASSRQGNTEAFF.

For the CDR3, the DNA is TGTGCCAGCAGTATATCCGGGACAGGGCCCTACGAGCAGTACTTC. Amino acid sequence: CASSISGTGPYEQYF. The chain uses TRBV11-3 and TRBJ2-7; TRBD1 agrees at 9 bases. The germline gives CDR1 SGHNT, CDR2 YENEEA. The CDR3 loop spans 15 amino acids. Trimming at V came to 6 bases and at J to 2 bases, leaving 8 bases not matched to a gene.

This chain uses TRBV3-1 (or the pseudogene TRBV3-2) with TRBJ1-6; 7 bases map to TRBD1. Trimming took 5 bases from V and 8 from J; bases not matched to a gene: 9. Germline assignment: CDR1 LGHDT and CDR2 YNNKEL (reference sequence). The CDR3 loop spans 15 amino acids. The CDR3 region is CASSDRRTGYSPLHF. The CDR3 coding sequence is TGTGCCAGCAGCGACAGACGGACAGGATATTCACCCCTCCACTTT.

The gene calls are TRBV21-1 and TRBJ2-1; the listed D gene, TRBD1, was not tested against the DNA. TRBV21-1 is noted as a pseudogene. The CDR3 has 13 residues. CDR3 loop: CASSKRGYNEQFF. The CDR3, as DNA: TGTGCCAGCAGCAAAAGGGGGTACAATGAGCAGTTCTTC.

The J gene is TRBJ1-2, the V gene TRBV7-6, with D possibly TRBD1 on 6 matching bases. Germline CDR1 and CDR2: SGHVS and FNYEAQ. The V end lost 1 base, the J end lost 8 bases, and 14 bases lay between the germline ends. CDR3 length: 14 residues. CDR3 coding DNA: TGTGCCAGCAGCTTAGAAATGGGGGCAGGGGGCTACACCTTC. Translation gives CASSLEMGAGGYTF.

The chain employs TRBV9 and TRBJ2-2; D is uncertain. V was shortened by 0 bases and J by 1 base, with 7 bases between the two germline ends. Looked up from germline, CDR1 is SGDLS and CDR2 is YYNGEE. The CDR3 is made up of 15 amino acids. CDR3 nucleotides: TGTGCCAGCAGCGTAGGGGCAGAGAACACCGGGGAGCTGTTTTTT. It translates to CASSVGAENTGELFF.

A word on this clone: Its ends do not fully match the called genes, so a read error is possible. The chain joins TRBV7-7 to TRBJ2-3; no firm D call. Germline CDR1 is SSHAT and CDR2 is FNYEAQ (reference sequence). The CDR3 has 13 residues. The CDR3 sequence: CASSSSGTDTQYF. The CDR3 coding sequence is TGTGCTAGCAGCTCCTCTGGCACAGATACGCAGTATTTT.

V is TRBV7-3 and J is TRBJ1-6, with D unclear. The germline CDR1 and CDR2 sequences are SGHTA and FQGTGA. CDR3 length: 13 amino acids. The V gene lost 2 bases and the J gene lost 5 bases, with 4 bases spanning the gap. Written as DNA, the CDR3 is TGTGCCAGCAGCTTACGTCATAATTCACCCCTCCACTTT. Protein: CASSLRHNSPLHF.

V is TRBV6-5 and J is TRBJ2-1; 10 nucleotides match TRBD2. The CDR3 length is 15 residues. The V gene end was trimmed by 6 bases and the J gene end by 5 bases; junction bases not matched to a gene: 7. Per germline, CDR1 MNHEY and CDR2 SVGAGI. The CDR3 region has the DNA TGTGCCAGCAGGGTGAGCGGGGGGGCCGACAATGAGCAGTTCTTC. Protein sequence: CASRVSGGADNEQFF.

The chain has TRBV7-8 and TRBJ2-7, with 8 positions matching TRBD1. Trimming cost V 4 bases and J 0 bases; bases outside gene matches: 11. There are 17 residues in the CDR3. Looked up from germline, CDR1 is SGHVS and CDR2 is FQNEAQ. CDR3 sequence (DNA): TGTGCCAGCAGCTACCCCGGGACAGGAAAGGGCTCCTACGAGCAGTACTTC. As protein: CASSYPGTGKGSYEQYF.

The gene calls are TRBV6-1 and TRBJ1-2; D call uncertain. Trimming removed 0 bases from V and 4 bases from J, with 12 bases in between. Germline values: CDR1 MNHNS, CDR2 SASEGT. The CDR3 has 15 residues. CDR3 amino acids: CASSEAHTDRYGYTF. The CDR3 DNA reads TGTGCCAGCAGTGAAGCTCACACAGACCGCTATGGCTACACCTTC.

CDR3 sequence (DNA): TGTGCCAGCAGCTTAGCTCGAACCGAGACGCAGTATTTT. Translation: CASSLARTETQYF. The chain carries TRBV7-2 and TRBJ2-3; D unclear. Germline-derived CDR1 and CDR2 are SGHTA and FQGNSA. V gave up 0 bases and J gave up 9 bases, with 10 bases separating them. The CDR3 covers 13 residues.

CDR3 loop: CASSTRTRQGINTEAFF. Here the CDR3 DNA reads TGTGCCAGCAGCACCAGAACCCGACAGGGAATAAACACTGAAGCTTTCTTT. The genes are TRBV21-1 and TRBJ1-1; the DNA was not compared with TRBD1, the D call given in the table. TRBV21-1 is classified as a pseudogene. The CDR3 is 17 amino acids.

This clone was recorded only once. J is TRBJ2-3 and V is TRBV5-4; tentative D call: TRBD1 (5 bases). Per the germline V gene, CDR1 is SGHNT and CDR2 is YYREEE (reference sequence). The V end was cut by 2 bases, the J end by 1 base, with 11 bases between. The CDR3 extends over 15 amino acids. The CDR3 DNA reads TGTGCCAGCAGCTTCAAACTACAGGGCACAGATACGCAGTATTTT. Translated, it gives CASSFKLQGTDTQYF.

In its sample, this clone was seen many times. The J gene is TRBJ2-2, the V gene TRBV6-2 or TRBV6-3, with D perhaps matching TRBD2 (5 bases). The CDR3 spans 13 residues. Trimming removed 4 bases from V and 10 bases from J, with 13 bases in between. Germline lookup yields CDR1 MNHEY and CDR2 SVGEGT. The CDR3 nucleotides are TGTGCCAGCAGTTTAACTGAAGCGGAGGAGCTGTTTTTT. Translated: CASSLTEAEELFF.